This TCR beta chain was captured in a study of CD8+ T cells in alopecia areata. The sample holds a few counts of this clone. PBMCs served as the source from which CD4+ and CD8+ T cells were sorted. The sequencing template was cDNA reverse transcribed from extracted RNA. Sequencing used immunoSEQ multiplex PCR; TCRdb keeps in-frame clones, though not all of them. The sample records about 130,000 clones, about 60% being singletons. The source is a human donor with alopecia areata. This specimen consisted of CD4+ T cells sorted from blood, obtained at week 0.

The CDR3 bases are TGTGCCTGGAGTGGATATGGCTACACCTTC. Encoded protein: CAWSGYGYTF. This chain links TRBV30 with TRBJ1-2; no reliable D call. CDR1 and CDR2 from the germline V gene are GTSNPN and SVGIG (reference sequence). CDR3 length equals 10 residues. The V end lost 1 base, the J end lost 5 bases, and 2 bases lay between the germline ends.